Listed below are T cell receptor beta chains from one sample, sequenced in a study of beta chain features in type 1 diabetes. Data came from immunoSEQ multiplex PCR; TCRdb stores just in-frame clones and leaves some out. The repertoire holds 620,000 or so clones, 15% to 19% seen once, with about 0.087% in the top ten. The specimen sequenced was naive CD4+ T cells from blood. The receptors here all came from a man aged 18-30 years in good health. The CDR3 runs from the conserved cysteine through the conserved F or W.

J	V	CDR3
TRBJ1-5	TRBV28	CASSLGGSYQPQHF
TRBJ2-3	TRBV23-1	CASSQKKRGAGHKAQYF
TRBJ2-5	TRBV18	CASSPQRQGGETQYF
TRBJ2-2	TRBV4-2	CASSHTGLADTGELFF
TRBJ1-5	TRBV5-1	CASSFAPGQGGGQPQHF
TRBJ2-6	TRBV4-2	CASSQIRNTGANVLTF
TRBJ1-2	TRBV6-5	CASSWDIASGGYTF
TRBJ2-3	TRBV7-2	CASSTHRAADTQYF
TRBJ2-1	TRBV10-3	CAISGQSSYNEQFF
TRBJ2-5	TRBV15	CATSRVSARETQYF
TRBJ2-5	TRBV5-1	CASSLGTAAATQYF
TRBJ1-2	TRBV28	CASSSPDSGYGYTF
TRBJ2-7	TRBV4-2	CASSQGALAGVYEQYF
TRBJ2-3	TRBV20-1	CSAQEGSGQYF
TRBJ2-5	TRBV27	CASSFGWTVKSTETQYF
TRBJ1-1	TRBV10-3	CAISDPTGTGATEAFF
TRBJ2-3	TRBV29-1	CSVGGLAGGIATDTQYF
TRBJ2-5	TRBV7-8	CASSLEGGTSGSQYF
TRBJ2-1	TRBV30	CACTPRDSIPPVF
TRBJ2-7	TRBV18	CASSGLLIGKFYEQYF
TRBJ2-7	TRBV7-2	CASSLAIVSYEQYF
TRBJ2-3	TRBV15	CATSREMGSTDTQYF
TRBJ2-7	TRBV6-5	CASHPGGRAYEQYF
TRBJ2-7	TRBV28	CASRLQGYEQYF
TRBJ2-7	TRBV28	CASIRSPGVYEQYF
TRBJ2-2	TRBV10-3	CAISDWDTANTGELFF
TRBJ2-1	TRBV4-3	CASSQDRLAGGPNEQFF
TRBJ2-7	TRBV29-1	CSVGGTTYSYEQYF
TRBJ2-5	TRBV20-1	CSASPSPTQYF
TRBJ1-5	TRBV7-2	CASSLNGQRINQPQHF
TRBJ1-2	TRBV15	CATKRGNYGYTF
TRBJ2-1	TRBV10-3	CAISTDRGGYNEQFF
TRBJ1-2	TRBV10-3	CAISPHQDRGSYTF
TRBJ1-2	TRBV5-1	CASSLEWIYGYTF
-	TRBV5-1	CASRGTGNEQYF
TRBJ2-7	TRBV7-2	CASSLGGLAGFTYEQYF
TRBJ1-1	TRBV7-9	CASSPGMNTEAFF
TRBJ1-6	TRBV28	CASSLTGLNSPLHF
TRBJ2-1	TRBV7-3	CASSLGPSGRRGYNEQFF
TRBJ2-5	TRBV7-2	CASSARGVGETQYF
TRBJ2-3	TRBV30	CAWSVSKMQQSTDTQYF
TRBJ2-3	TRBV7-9	CASSLTFSYDTQYF
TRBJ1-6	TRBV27	CASSSDREGSPLHF
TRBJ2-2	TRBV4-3	CASSPLGANTGELFF
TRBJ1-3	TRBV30	CAWSSDRFSGNTIYF
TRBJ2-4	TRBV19	CASNLDRGAIQYF
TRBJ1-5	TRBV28	CASSPGDRSHNQPQHF
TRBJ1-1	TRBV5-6	CASSLSGMGAFF
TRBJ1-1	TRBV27	CASSFSRNTEAFF
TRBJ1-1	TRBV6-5	CASSYLGRTEAFF
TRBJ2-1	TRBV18	CASSPPGLAGALSEQFF
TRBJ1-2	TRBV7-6	CASSPRDSDYGYTF
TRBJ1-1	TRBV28	CASSLGYEAFF